Below are 25 T cell receptor beta chains sequenced from a single sample in a study of beta chain features in type 1 diabetes. The investigators reverse transcribed all of the isolated RNA, so they sequenced expressed TCRB transcripts. Using immunoSEQ multiplex PCR, the repertoire was profiled, and TCRdb retains in-frame clones only, with some absent. In the table there are hundreds of thousands of clones, 15% to 19% of which are singletons. Sequencing was done on a sample of naive CD4+ T cells from blood. The receptors here all came from a man between 18 and 29 years old in good health.

This clone was seen only once. This rearrangement joins TRBV18 to TRBJ1-2; D gene uncertain. This CDR3 is 16 amino acids long. Trimming stripped 0 bases from V and 0 bases from J, with 11 bases between. CDR1 and CDR2 (germline): KGHSH, LQKENI. This chain's CDR3 is CASSPPTQITNYGYTF. CDR3 coding DNA: TGTGCCAGCTCACCACCGACACAAATAACTAACTATGGCTACACCTTC.

This sequence joins TRBV5-1 and TRBJ2-5; 10 bases fit TRBD1. The J call may be incorrect, as the DNA end agrees better with TRBJ2-7. The CDR3 length is 14 residues. Germline CDR1 and CDR2: SGHRS and YFSETQ. The CDR3 region has the DNA TGCGCCAGCAGTCCGGACAGGGGGTCCTACGAGCAGTACTTC. Protein sequence: CASSPDRGSYEQYF.

This clone showed up just a few times. The chain is built from TRBV29-1 and TRBJ1-4, with 9 bases fitting TRBD1. The CDR3 totals 14 residues. Germline V gene data show CDR1 as SQVTM and CDR2 as ANQGSEA. The V gene end was trimmed by 6 bases and the J gene end by 0 bases; junction bases not matched to a gene: 2. CDR3 sequence reads: CSVGQGTTNEKLFF. The CDR3 DNA is TGCAGCGTGGGACAGGGAACAACTAATGAAAAACTGTTTTTT. Filled out from reference TRBV29-1 and TRBJ1-4, the complete variable domain reads SAVISQKPSRDICQRGTSLTIQCQVDSQVTMMFWYRQQPGQSLTLIATANQGSEATYESGFVIDKFPISRPNLTFSTLTVSNMSPEDSSIYLCSVGQGTTNEKLFFGSGTQLSVL.

There are a few counts of this clone. The chain carries TRBV29-1 and TRBJ2-3, with a possible D match to TRBD1 (5 bases). This CDR3 has 14 amino acids. Germline loops: CDR1 SQVTM, CDR2 ANQGSEA. V dropped 8 bases and J dropped 0 bases, with 15 bases sitting between them. The CDR3 region is CSSRVGASTDTQYF. The CDR3 DNA reads TGCAGCAGCCGGGTAGGGGCGAGCACAGATACGCAGTATTTT.

This clone occurred a few times. The V gene is TRBV7-9, the J gene TRBJ2-5, with D possibly being TRBD1 (5 bases). CDR1 is SEHNR, CDR2 FQNEAQ, per germline (reference sequence). The V end lost 2 bases, the J end lost 5 bases, and 9 bases lay between the germline ends. The CDR3 has 13 amino acids. The chain's CDR3 is CASSLRAGETQYF. DNA for the CDR3: TGTGCCAGCAGCTTACGGGCAGGGGAGACCCAGTACTTC.

This clone was observed a few times. This chain links TRBV7-2 with TRBJ2-3; maybe TRBD2 (6 bases). This CDR3 comprises 16 residues. In germline, CDR1 is SGHTA, CDR2 FQGNSA. The germline V and J ends were trimmed by 5 bases and 0 bases, with 15 bases remaining between them. CDR3 nucleotide sequence: TGTGCCAGCAGCCCTCGGAGGGAGGATAGCACAGATACGCAGTATTTT. It is translated as CASSPRREDSTDTQYF. The variable domain in full, completed from reference TRBV7-2 and TRBJ2-3, reads GAGVSQSPSNKVTEKGKDVELRCDPISGHTALYWYRQSLGQGLEFLIYFQGNSAPDKSGLPSDRFSAERTGGSVSTLTIQRTQQEDSAVYLCASSPRREDSTDTQYFGPGTRLTVL.

The chain carries TRBV4-3 and TRBJ2-3; perhaps TRBD1 as D (5 bases). This CDR3 comprises 16 residues. The germline V gene has CDR1 LGHNA and CDR2 YSLEER. The germline V and J ends were trimmed by 3 bases and 1 base, with 14 bases remaining between them. This CDR3 is CASSQQGSVGTDTQYF. The CDR3 DNA reads as TGCGCCAGCAGCCAGCAGGGATCGGTCGGCACAGATACGCAGTATTTT.

This clone has just a few counts. J is TRBJ2-2 and V is TRBV27, with 9 bases that match TRBD1. V was clipped by 8 bases and J by 7 bases; unmatched bases: 11. Germline-derived CDR1 and CDR2 are MNHEY and SMNVEV (reference sequence). This CDR3 has 15 residues. CDR3 amino acids: CASRFRDRVNGELFF. In DNA form, the CDR3 reads TGTGCCAGCCGATTCCGGGACAGGGTTAACGGGGAGCTGTTTTTT.

This chain joins TRBV11-2 and TRBJ2-5; D not certain. The CDR3 is 12 residues long. CDR1 SGHAT and CDR2 FQNNGV come from the germline V gene. Trimming removed 5 bases at V and 4 bases at J, with 8 bases between. The CDR3 spells CASSRGAETQYF. The CDR3 DNA follows: TGTGCCAGCAGCCGAGGCGCAGAGACCCAGTACTTC.

V is TRBV13 and J is TRBJ1-5, with D possibly matching TRBD1 (6 bases). From germline, CDR1 is PRHDT and CDR2 FYEKMQ (reference sequence). The V gene lost 3 bases and the J gene lost 4 bases, with 7 bases spanning the gap. The CDR3 is made up of 13 amino acids. The CDR3 reads CASSFTGNQPQHF. The CDR3 nucleotides are TGTGCCAGCAGCTTCACAGGGAATCAGCCCCAGCATTTT.

The rearrangement links TRBV7-9 to TRBJ2-2, with D uncertain. Germline CDR1 SEHNR, CDR2 FQNEAQ (reference sequence). V shed 5 bases and J shed 0 bases, with 13 bases lying between them. The CDR3 is made up of 16 amino acids. CDR3 in amino acids: CASSPIGLANTGELFF. The DNA of the CDR3 is TGTGCCAGCAGCCCCATCGGGCTAGCGAACACCGGGGAGCTGTTTTTT.

The V gene is TRBV7-2, the J gene TRBJ2-1; D may match TRBD1 or TRBD2 (6 bases each). Germline V gene lookup returns CDR1 SGHTA and CDR2 FQGNSA. The CDR3 extends over 18 amino acids. V was pared by 0 bases and J by 0 bases, with 15 bases between. CDR3 amino acids: CASSLALIGGFSYNEQFF. In nucleotides, the CDR3 is TGTGCCAGCAGCTTAGCGCTAATAGGGGGGTTCTCCTACAATGAGCAGTTCTTC.

This clone was counted a few times. V gene TRBV6-5 combines with J gene TRBJ2-1; D is possibly TRBD1 (6 bases). Germline assignment: CDR1 MNHEY and CDR2 SVGAGI. CDR3 length equals 15 residues. V gave up 2 bases and J gave up 0 bases, with 8 bases separating them. The CDR3 DNA sequence: TGTGCCAGCAGTTACGTGGGGGCCTCCTACAATGAGCAGTTCTTC. This encodes CASSYVGASYNEQFF.

This clone was counted a few times. The chain employs TRBV29-1 and TRBJ2-7, with 8 bases matching TRBD1. Per the germline V gene, CDR1 is SQVTM and CDR2 is ANQGSEA. V lost 6 bases and J lost 0; bases outside the gene matches: 10. The CDR3 spans 15 residues. The CDR3 coding sequence is TGCAGCGTGGGGATGGGACAGGTGATCTCCTACGAGCAGTACTTC. Protein: CSVGMGQVISYEQYF.

The CDR3 region is CASSPRLAGKEHEQFF. CDR3 nucleotides: TGTGCCAGCAGTCCCCGACTAGCGGGGAAGGAGCATGAGCAGTTCTTC. V usage is TRBV28 and J usage is TRBJ2-1; 11 bases align to TRBD2. The CDR3 runs 16 residues. The V and J ends lost 5 bases and 8 bases, in that order; junction bases with no gene match: 11. Germline V lookup: CDR1 MDHEN, CDR2 SYDVKM.

This rearrangement joins TRBV19 to TRBJ2-4; D possibly corresponds to TRBD1 (6 bases). V was shortened by 2 bases and J by 5 bases, with 16 bases between the two germline ends. Germline V gives CDR1 LNHDA, CDR2 SQIVND (reference sequence). This CDR3 contains 16 residues. CDR3 DNA sequence: TGTGCCAGTAGTATACAGGGGCAGGCCATAGAAAACATTCAGTACTTC. Its translation is CASSIQGQAIENIQYF.

This clone has more than one count but fewer than ten. J is TRBJ2-1 and V is TRBV5-1, with D tentatively TRBD1 or TRBD2 (5 bases each). V was cut by 4 bases and J by 15 bases, with 17 bases left in between. CDR3 size: 12 residues. Germline V gene data show CDR1 as SGHRS and CDR2 as YFSETQ. CDR3 region: CASSVEGARGFF. The CDR3 nucleotides read TGCGCCAGCAGCGTAGAGGGCGCAAGGGGGTTCTTC.

The table lists this clone with a few counts. This sequence joins TRBV15 and TRBJ1-2; D remains unclear. The V and J ends lost 0 bases and 2 bases respectively, with 10 bases between them. Germline CDR1 reads LNHNV; CDR2 reads YYDKDF (reference sequence). This CDR3 contains 15 residues. CDR3 region: CATSRDASANYGYTF. CDR3 nucleotide sequence: TGTGCCACCAGCAGAGATGCCAGTGCCAACTATGGCTACACCTTC. Based on the CDR3 plus reference TRBV15 and TRBJ1-2, the full variable domain is DAMVIQNPRYQVTQFGKPVTLSCSQTLNHNVMYWYQQKSSQAPKLLFHYYDKDFNNEADTPDNFQSRRPNTSFCFLDIRSPGLGDTAMYLCATSRDASANYGYTFGSGTRLTVV.

This chain uses TRBV7-9 with TRBJ1-3; no clear D. CDR3 length: 16 residues. The germline V and J ends were trimmed by 5 bases and 1 base, with 15 bases remaining between them. In germline, CDR1 is SEHNR, CDR2 FQNEAQ (reference sequence). This chain's CDR3 is CASSHLKGESGNTIYF. In DNA, the CDR3 is TGTGCCAGCAGCCACCTTAAGGGCGAATCTGGAAACACCATATATTTT.

The chain recombines TRBV29-1 with TRBJ1-2; D remains ambiguous. The CDR3 consists of 14 residues. Germline V gene lookup returns CDR1 SQVTM and CDR2 ANQGSEA. Trimming shortened V by 1 base and J by 4 bases, and 13 bases separated the two germline ends. CDR3 nucleotide sequence: TGCAGCGTTGAAGGGTCAGGATCAGTCTATGGCTACACCTTC. Translating gives CSVEGSGSVYGYTF. Variable domain in full (rest from reference TRBV29-1 and TRBJ1-2): SAVISQKPSRDICQRGTSLTIQCQVDSQVTMMFWYRQQPGQSLTLIATANQGSEATYESGFVIDKFPISRPNLTFSTLTVSNMSPEDSSIYLCSVEGSGSVYGYTFGSGTRLTVV.

The table lists this clone with a few counts. This chain joins TRBV29-1 and TRBJ2-1, with D unresolved. The V and J ends lost 6 bases and 0 bases respectively, with 12 bases between them. Germline assignment: CDR1 SQVTM and CDR2 ANQGSEA. This CDR3 region has 14 residues. CDR3 loop: CSVLNAVSYNEQFF. In DNA form, the CDR3 reads TGCAGCGTCCTCAACGCAGTCTCCTACAATGAGCAGTTCTTC.

This rearrangement joins TRBV4-1 to TRBJ2-1; 9 bases line up with TRBD2. The CDR3 contains 15 residues. The trim removed 4 bases at V and 0 bases at J, leaving 1 base unmatched. The V gene's germline CDR1 is MGHRA and CDR2 YSYEKL. The DNA of the CDR3 is TGCGCCAGCAGCCCTAGCGGGACCTCCTACAATGAGCAGTTCTTC. Its translation is CASSPSGTSYNEQFF.

This clone occurred a few times. The J gene is TRBJ2-7, the V gene TRBV5-4, with D maybe TRBD1 (5 bases). Trimming pared 1 base from V and 6 bases from J, leaving 11 bases between. Germline V gives CDR1 SGHNT, CDR2 YYREEE (reference sequence). The CDR3 runs to 13 residues. CDR3 DNA sequence: TGTGCCAGCAGCTTGCAAGGGGTGGGCGAGCAGTACTTC. It yields the protein CASSLQGVGEQYF.

This clone was seen more than once but under ten times. The J gene is TRBJ2-5, the V gene TRBV28, with D tentatively TRBD1 (6 bases). The germline V gene has CDR1 MDHEN and CDR2 SYDVKM. Trimming pared 7 bases from V and 5 bases from J, leaving 14 bases between. This CDR3 comprises 13 residues. CDR3 amino acids: CASIKGDGETQYF. The CDR3 DNA reads TGTGCCAGCATCAAGGGGGATGGGGAGACCCAGTACTTC.

The rearrangement uses TRBV11-3 and TRBJ2-3; D ambiguous. V lost 5 bases and J 6 bases, leaving 6 bases between the germline ends. CDR1 is SGHNT, CDR2 YENEEA, per germline. The CDR3 totals 11 residues. The CDR3: CASSREDTQYF. The CDR3 bases are TGTGCCAGCAGCCGAGAGGATACGCAGTATTTT.